These 19 T cell receptor beta chains share one sample of origin, sequenced in a study of regulatory T cells in long-lasting Graves disease. The time point denotes: newly diagnosed GD, antithyroid drugs for less than 3 months. Extracted RNA from PBMCs served as the source of the TCR library. Investigators prepared the TCR beta libraries by applying iRepertoire HTBI primers and Arm-PCR of CDR3 regions. TCRdb re-called the multiplex PCR reads through MiXCR, storing one row per CDR3 protein. The data contain around 230,000 distinct CDR3 sequences, around 19% of them seen just once; the ten biggest clones take up 22%. The sample in question was peripheral blood mononuclear cells (PBMCs), obtained at new diagnosis, from a patient treated with antithyroid drugs. The origin of the receptors is a female donor with Graves disease.

The chain joins TRBV20-1 to TRBJ2-3, with D hard to call. The CDR3 runs to 14 residues. V lost 3 bases to trimming and J lost 6 bases, with 16 bases between them. Germline V CDR1 and CDR2: DFQATT, SNEGSKA (reference sequence). The CDR3 loop reads CSASPRLFTDTQYF. CDR3 nucleotides: TGCAGTGCTAGCCCAAGGCTTTTTACGGATACGCAGTATTTT.

This clonotype has a count of ten or more. The genes are TRBV3-1 and TRBJ1-6; D unresolved. With 4 bases removed from V and 9 bases from J, the gap between germline ends came to 10 bases. This CDR3 region has 13 residues. CDR1 LGHDT and CDR2 YNNKEL come from the germline V gene (reference sequence). As DNA, the CDR3 is TGTGCCAGCAGCCCTGCGGGCGTTTCACCCCTCCACTTT. It yields the protein CASSPAGVSPLHF.

The chain has TRBV18 and TRBJ1-5; D is possibly TRBD1 (5 bases). The CDR3 totals 15 residues. Trimming stripped 5 bases from V and 8 bases from J, with 19 bases between. The germline V gene has CDR1 KGHSH and CDR2 LQKENI. CDR3 sequence: CASSTRQTDEEPQHF. CDR3 sequence (DNA): TGTGCCAGCTCAACTCGCCAGACAGATGAGGAGCCCCAGCATTTT.

This clonotype was detected ten times or more. The gene calls are TRBV20-1 and TRBJ2-5; D is unclear. Trimming cost V 3 bases and J 5 bases, with 4 bases left between them. Germline assignment: CDR1 DFQATT and CDR2 SNEGSKA (reference sequence). The CDR3 sequence is 10 residues long. This chain's CDR3 is CSARRETQYF. The CDR3 coding sequence is TGCAGTGCTAGGCGCGAGACCCAGTACTTC.

This chain connects TRBV11-2 to TRBJ1-2; no clear D. In germline, CDR1 is SGHAT, CDR2 FQNNGV. CDR3 length: 15 amino acids. V lost 2 bases and J lost 4, with 14 bases in between. CDR3 region: CASSLSEGSTYGYTF. The CDR3 DNA reads as TGTGCCAGCAGCTTATCTGAGGGTTCTACCTATGGCTACACCTTC.

This clonotype occurred a few times. The gene calls are TRBV15 and TRBJ2-7; D is undetermined. V was pared by 2 bases and J by 5 bases, with 16 bases between. Looked up from germline, CDR1 is LNHNV and CDR2 is YYDKDF (reference sequence). The CDR3 sequence is 15 residues long. The CDR3 is CATSRLGSQSHEQYF. CDR3 bases: TGTGCCACCAGCAGATTAGGATCCCAGAGCCACGAGCAGTACTTC.

This clonotype was observed at least ten times. This chain links TRBV5-5 with TRBJ2-1, with 8 positions matching TRBD2. The V segment lost 4 bases and the J segment 7 bases; nucleotides outside the gene matches: 10. This CDR3 contains 15 residues. From germline, CDR1 is SGHKS and CDR2 YYEKEE (reference sequence). The CDR3 protein is CASSPRLAIGNEQFF. CDR3 coding DNA: TGTGCCAGCAGCCCCCGACTAGCGATTGGGAATGAGCAGTTCTTC.

This clonotype has ten or more counts. The chain uses TRBV3-1 and TRBJ2-1, with 8 bases that match TRBD2. The CDR3 has 14 residues. V gave up 1 base and J gave up 10 bases; unmatched junction bases: 6. The V gene's germline CDR1 is LGHDT and CDR2 YNNKEL (reference sequence). The CDR3 nucleotides read TGTGCCAGCAGCCAAGCAGCGGGAGTTCGGGAGCAGTTCTTC. This translates into CASSQAAGVREQFF.

In its sample, this clonotype was seen many times. The genes are TRBV19 and TRBJ2-7; TRBD1 or TRBD2 may be the D gene (5 bases each). Germline CDR1 is LNHDA and CDR2 is SQIVND (reference sequence). The CDR3 runs 14 residues. V lost 2 bases and J 3 bases, leaving 11 bases between the germline ends. CDR3 sequence (DNA): TGTGCCAGTAGTATAAGGGACCCACTCTACGAGCAGTACTTC. Its protein product is CASSIRDPLYEQYF.

Many counts were recorded for this clonotype. The CDR3 here is CASSLPPARANQPQHF. As DNA, the CDR3 is TGTGCCAGTAGTCTCCCCCCCGCCAGGGCGAATCAGCCCCAGCATTTT. J is TRBJ1-5 and V is TRBV19; tentatively, D is TRBD1 (5 bases). The CDR3 runs 16 residues. Germline-derived CDR1 and CDR2 are LNHDA and SQIVND (reference sequence). Deletions cut 5 bases from V and 4 bases from J, with 18 bases between.

The gene calls are TRBV4-3 and TRBJ2-2; no clear D gene. The CDR3 totals 19 residues. Trimming removed 0 bases at V and 0 bases at J, with 17 bases between. Germline CDR1 and CDR2: LGHNA and YSLEER. CDR3 bases: TGCGCCAGCAGCCAAGAGTCGTCTTTAGTACTTTCGAACACCGGGGAGCTGTTTTTT. Protein product: CASSQESSLVLSNTGELFF.

The chain is built from TRBV20-1 and TRBJ2-3; maybe TRBD1 (6 bases). CDR3 length equals 14 residues. The V gene lost 0 bases and the J gene lost 4 bases, with 11 bases spanning the gap. CDR1 and CDR2 (germline): DFQATT, SNEGSKA (reference sequence). As DNA, the CDR3 is TGCAGTGCTAGAGATGAGGGGGAGTCAGATACGCAGTATTTT. Translating it yields CSARDEGESDTQYF.

This clonotype appeared many times. J is TRBJ2-5 and V is TRBV20-1, with D tentatively TRBD1 (6 bases). With 3 bases removed from V and 3 bases from J, the gap between germline ends came to 14 bases. The CDR3 consists of 14 residues. CDR1 is DFQATT, CDR2 SNEGSKA, per germline (reference sequence). CDR3 DNA sequence: TGCAGTGCTAGGAGCACGAGGGGGAAAGAGACCCAGTACTTC. Translated: CSARSTRGKETQYF.

This clonotype was seen at least ten times. This rearrangement joins TRBV10-3 to TRBJ1-1; D is ambiguous. Germline CDR1 ENHRY, CDR2 SYGVKD. This CDR3 contains 14 residues. V gave up 2 bases and J gave up 1 base, with 8 bases separating them. DNA for the CDR3: TGTGCCATCAGTGAGATCTTGGAGAACACTGAAGCTTTCTTT. It encodes CAISEILENTEAFF.

In its sample, this clonotype was seen many times. This chain uses TRBV27 with TRBJ1-2; 8 bases line up with TRBD1. V trimming: 2 bases; J trimming: 5 bases; junction bases outside the gene matches: 19. The V gene's germline CDR1 is MNHEY and CDR2 SMNVEV (reference sequence). The CDR3 length is 19 residues. This CDR3 reads CASSLKGAGGDFLFYGYTF. CDR3 coding DNA: TGTGCCAGCAGTTTAAAAGGGGCAGGGGGCGATTTTCTATTTTATGGCTACACCTTC.

This clonotype was counted ten times or more. The V gene is TRBV20-1, the J gene TRBJ2-3, with 10 bases identical to TRBD2. Germline assignment: CDR1 DFQATT and CDR2 SNEGSKA (reference sequence). Trimming at V came to 2 bases and at J to 6 bases, leaving 8 bases not matched to a gene. The CDR3 spans 15 residues. The CDR3, as DNA: TGCAGTGCTAGAAAGGCTAGCGGGAGAACCGATACGCAGTATTTT. It is translated as CSARKASGRTDTQYF.

This clonotype was seen ten or more times. The gene calls are TRBV14 and TRBJ1-1; perhaps TRBD1 as D (6 bases). The V end lost 2 bases, the J end lost 5 bases, and 15 bases lay between the germline ends. Germline V gene sequence: CDR1 SGHDN, CDR2 FVKESK. The CDR3 is made up of 15 amino acids. The CDR3 DNA sequence: TGTGCCAGCAGCCAAAACTGGGGGCTTCGAACTGAAGCTTTCTTT. Protein: CASSQNWGLRTEAFF.

This clonotype was picked up a small number of times. The chain combines TRBV4-2 with TRBJ1-2; D ambiguous. The CDR3 extends over 16 amino acids. V was clipped by 1 base and J by 2 bases, with 14 bases between them. Germline CDR1 is LGHNA and CDR2 is YNFKEQ. CDR3 DNA: TGTGCCAGCAGCCAAGGCGAACAAGTAAGAAACTATGGCTACACCTTC. The encoded protein is CASSQGEQVRNYGYTF.

This clonotype occurred many times. The chain employs TRBV6-5 and TRBJ2-2, with 9 bases aligning to TRBD1. CDR1 and CDR2 (germline): MNHEY, SVGAGI. V shed 2 bases and J 3 bases; nucleotides not matched to a gene: 4. The CDR3 covers 16 residues. The CDR3 is CASSYRTGEDTGELFF. The DNA of the CDR3 is TGTGCCAGCAGTTACAGGACAGGGGAAGACACCGGGGAGCTGTTTTTT.